This TCR beta chain was obtained from a study of cytomegalovirus exposure and HLA in healthy donors. The primer mix had 60 Vbeta and 13 Jbeta primers. The assay was immunoSEQ multiplex PCR, and TCRdb's table has in-frame clones only and misses some. With around 100,000 clones in the sample, the ten largest clones hold roughly 3.4%. With 2 bases clipped from V and 4 bases from J, the junction kept 16 bases outside the gene matches. Germline assignment: CDR1 MNHEY and CDR2 SMNVEV (reference sequence). CDR3 length: 19 amino acids. The V call is TRBV27, the J call TRBJ2-3; 9 bases map to TRBD1. This receptor was taken from a woman between 25 and 40 years old in good health and CMV-seronegative. The sequenced material came from PBMCs. The CDR3 DNA reads TGTGCCAGCAGTTTAGTAAGGACAGGGGCCAAACTGGTTCCAGATACGCAGTATTTT. It codes for CASSLVRTGAKLVPDTQYF.